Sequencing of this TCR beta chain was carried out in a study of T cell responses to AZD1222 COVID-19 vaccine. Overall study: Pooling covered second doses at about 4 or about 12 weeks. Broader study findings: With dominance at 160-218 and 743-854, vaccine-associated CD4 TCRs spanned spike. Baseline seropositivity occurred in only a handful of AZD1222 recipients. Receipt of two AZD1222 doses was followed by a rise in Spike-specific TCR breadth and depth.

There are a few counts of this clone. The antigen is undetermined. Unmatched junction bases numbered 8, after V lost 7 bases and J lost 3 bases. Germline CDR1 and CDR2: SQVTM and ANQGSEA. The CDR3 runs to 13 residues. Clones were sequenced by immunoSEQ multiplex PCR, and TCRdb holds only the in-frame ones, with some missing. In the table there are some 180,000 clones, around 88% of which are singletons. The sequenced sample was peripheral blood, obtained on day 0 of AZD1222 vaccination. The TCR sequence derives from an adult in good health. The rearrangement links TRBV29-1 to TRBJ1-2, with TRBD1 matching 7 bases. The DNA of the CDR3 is TGCAGCGCACTGGAGGGGGCGGACTATGGCTACACCTTC. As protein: CSALEGADYGYTF.